This is a list of T cell receptor beta chains from one sample in a study of blood T cell repertoires in COVID-19. The data were produced by immunoSEQ multiplex PCR, yet TCRdb's version contains in-frame clones alone and is incomplete. The data contain 140,000 to 150,000 clones, 78% of them singletons. The sequencing input was PBMCs or T cells enriched from blood (not recorded which). The receptors derive from a woman aged 45-60 years who had recovered from COVID-19. CDR3s include the opening cysteine and the closing phenylalanine or tryptophan. The D gene is left open where the match is weak. Rows give clone size only sometimes, using once, few, many, or a class for an expanded clone.

CDR3 length	D gene	clone size	J gene	V gene	CDR3 DNA	CDR3 protein
16	-	-	TRBJ1-4	TRBV27	TGTGCCAGCAGACCTTATCAGGGGAGCACTAATGAAAAACTGTTTTTT	CASRPYQGSTNEKLFF
14	-	once	TRBJ1-1	TRBV7-9	TGTGCCAGCAGCTTACAGGCTGGGAACACTGAAGCTTTCTTT	CASSLQAGNTEAFF
15	TRBD1	once	TRBJ1-1	TRBV4-2	TGTGCCAGCGGGCCTGCCGGACAGGGGATCACTGAAGCTTTCTTT	CASGPAGQGITEAFF
14	-	-	TRBJ2-7	TRBV2	TGTGCCAGCAGTGAAGAATATGGTAGCTACGAGCAGTACTTC	CASSEEYGSYEQYF
14	-	-	TRBJ1-5	TRBV10-3	TGTGCCATCAAAGCGAATGGCGGTAATCAGCCCCAGCATTTT	CAIKANGGNQPQHF
16	TRBD1	-	TRBJ2-7	TRBV27	TGTGCCAGCAGCCATTCCACAGGGGCCCCCACCTACGAGCAGTACTTC	CASSHSTGAPTYEQYF
17	TRBD2	many	TRBJ2-5	TRBV19	TGTGCCAGTAGCCCCGGACTAGCGGGGGGGCAATGGGAGACCCAGTACTTC	CASSPGLAGGQWETQYF
15	TRBD2	-	TRBJ2-2	TRBV27	TGTGCCAGCAGCCGAGCGGGGAGAAAGATCGGGGAGCTGTTTTTT	CASSRAGRKIGELFF
14	-	-	TRBJ1-1	TRBV6-1	TGTGCCAGCAGTGAATTTGTGCGGAACACTGAAGCTTTCTTT	CASSEFVRNTEAFF
12	TRBD2	-	TRBJ2-3	TRBV11-2	TGTGCCAGCAGCGTGGGAGGGGATACGCAGTATTTT	CASSVGGDTQYF
15	TRBD2	-	TRBJ2-5	TRBV2	TGTGCCAGCAGTGAAAGACTAGCGGGGGGGGAGACCCAGTACTTC	CASSERLAGGETQYF
14	-	-	TRBJ1-2	TRBV2	TGTGCCAGCAGAGGGAGCAGGAATATATATGGCTACACCTTC	CASRGSRNIYGYTF
13	-	-	TRBJ2-1	TRBV10-3	TGTGCCATCAGTGAGTCGGTGACAAATGAGCAGTTCTTC	CAISESVTNEQFF
21	TRBD2	-	TRBJ2-1	TRBV7-3	TGTGCCAGCAGCTCCACCCGCAGGGGCTACGGGACTAGCGGGGGGGAGGGGGAGCAGTTCTTC	CASSSTRRGYGTSGGEGEQFF
15	TRBD1	-	TRBJ2-2	TRBV11-2	TGTGCCAGCAGCTTATTTCAGGGGGCCACCGGGGAGCTGTTTTTT	CASSLFQGATGELFF
19	-	-	TRBJ2-6	TRBV28	TGTGCCAGCAGTTACAACCGGGACTTTGTTAGCTCTGGGGCCAACGTCCTGACTTTC	CASSYNRDFVSSGANVLTF